This entry lists 23 T cell receptor beta chains sequenced from one sample in a study of post-analysis software for immune sequencing data. The study, taken as a whole, reports: Among roughly 5 TRBV segments more frequent in patients than controls were TRBV5-6, TRBV5-1 and TRBV20-1.

Sequencing libraries made from TCR beta cDNA carried unique molecular identifiers. TCRdb independently ran MiXCR on the PCR reads; one entry per CDR3 protein. Altogether hundreds of thousands of distinct CDR3 sequences are present, about 57% being singletons, with the ten largest covering approximately 4.5%. Antigens for these TCRs are unknown. The source material was blood. These receptors originate from a girl aged 5-17 years with multiple sclerosis.

This clonotype has a handful of counts. The chain carries TRBV2 and TRBJ2-7; perhaps TRBD1 as D (5 bases). The V end lost 5 bases, the J end lost 2 bases, and 13 bases lay between the germline ends. This CDR3 spans 14 amino acids. Germline V lookup: CDR1 SNHLY, CDR2 FYNNEI. CDR3 nucleotides: TGTGCCAGCAGTCAGGGTACTATTACCTACGAGCAGTACTTC. The encoded protein is CASSQGTITYEQYF.

This chain connects TRBV4-1 to TRBJ2-6, with 7 bases lining up with TRBD2. The CDR3 covers 17 residues. The V and J ends lost 1 base and 4 bases, in that order; junction bases with no gene match: 7. From germline, CDR1 is MGHRA and CDR2 YSYEKL. This CDR3 is CASSQVWGGSGANVLTF. In DNA form, the CDR3 reads TGCGCCAGCAGCCAAGTATGGGGGGGGTCAGGGGCCAACGTCCTGACTTTC.

The chain uses TRBV3-1 and TRBJ1-2; the D is unclear. The germline V gene encodes CDR1 LGHDT and CDR2 YNNKEL (reference sequence). Between the trimmed V and J ends, which lost 2 bases and 7 bases, there was a span of 8 bases. The length of the CDR3 is 12 residues. The CDR3 is CASSQPPGGYTF. DNA of the CDR3: TGTGCCAGCAGCCAACCCCCCGGTGGCTACACCTTC.

The rearrangement links TRBV12-3 or TRBV12-4 to TRBJ2-7; 9 nucleotides agree with TRBD1. V was pared by 6 bases and J by 7 bases, with 19 bases of the junction left unmatched. The CDR3 is made up of 17 amino acids. This CDR3 reads CASSPIPAGTGIREQYF. The CDR3 DNA sequence: TGTGCCAGCAGCCCTATTCCCGCCGGGACAGGGATCCGTGAGCAGTACTTC.

V is TRBV7-6 and J is TRBJ2-3; D perhaps matches TRBD1 (5 bases). V shed 8 bases and J shed 4 bases, with 13 bases lying between them. The germline CDR1 and CDR2 sequences are SGHVS and FNYEAQ. The CDR3 covers 13 residues. CDR3: CASPRASADTQYF. The CDR3 DNA follows: TGTGCCAGCCCCAGGGCGAGTGCAGATACGCAGTATTTT.

The chain employs TRBV12-3 or TRBV12-4 and TRBJ2-5; no clear D gene. Matching the DNA end better, TRBJ2-7 makes the J call doubtful. The CDR3 runs 13 residues. CDR3 loop: CASSLPPRDEQYF. The CDR3 nucleotides are TGTGCCAGCAGTTTACCGCCTCGGGACGAGCAGTACTTC.

In this sample, this clonotype turned up a few times. The chain joins TRBV29-1 to TRBJ2-4, with 7 bases lining up with TRBD1. The J call may be wrong; the DNA end is better matched by TRBJ2-7. Germline V lookup: CDR1 SQVTM, CDR2 ANQGSEA. The CDR3 runs 13 residues. DNA of the CDR3: TGCAGCGTTGAAGGGGCAACAGGGGTCGAGCAGTACTTC. Protein: CSVEGATGVEQYF.

The table lists this clonotype with a count of one. The chain employs TRBV7-9 and TRBJ2-5, with a tentative D call TRBD1 (7 bases). TRBJ2-7 explains the end of the DNA better; the J call may be wrong. CDR1 is SEHNR and CDR2 is FQNEAQ in the germline V gene (reference sequence). This CDR3 comprises 15 residues. CDR3: CASSQLTPGGFEQYF. The CDR3 nucleotides read TGTGCCAGCAGCCAGCTTACCCCAGGGGGGTTCGAGCAGTACTTC.

This clonotype was detected a few times. V is TRBV29-1 and J is TRBJ2-7; 7 bases fit TRBD1. The CDR3 consists of 11 residues. With V trimmed by 3 bases and J by 4 bases, 0 bases remained unmatched. Germline CDR1 SQVTM, CDR2 ANQGSEA. CDR3 loop: CSVEGQYEQYF. CDR3 bases: TGCAGCGTTGAGGGACAGTACGAGCAGTACTTC.

The V call is TRBV27, the J call TRBJ2-4; TRBD1 matches at 7 bases. The better agreement between TRBJ2-7 and the DNA end casts doubt on the J call. The CDR3 loop spans 13 amino acids. CDR1 MNHEY and CDR2 SMNVEV come from the germline V gene (reference sequence). The CDR3 DNA reads as TGTGCCAGCCAAAGGACAGGAGTCTACGAGCAGTACTTC. This codes for CASQRTGVYEQYF.

In its sample, this clonotype was seen a few times. This chain links TRBV20-1 with TRBJ2-7, with 7 bases matching TRBD2. Germline assignment: CDR1 DFQATT and CDR2 SNEGSKA (reference sequence). V trimming: 6 bases; J trimming: 4 bases; junction bases outside the gene matches: 9. The CDR3 totals 13 residues. The CDR3 reads CSALLANGYEQYF. The CDR3 DNA reads TGCAGTGCACTACTAGCGAATGGGTACGAGCAGTACTTC.

The rearrangement joins TRBV20-1 to TRBJ2-7, with 14 nucleotides matching TRBD2. This CDR3 has 16 residues. Germline V gene lookup returns CDR1 DFQATT and CDR2 SNEGSKA (reference sequence). The V segment lost 3 bases and the J segment 0 bases; nucleotides outside the gene matches: 4. CDR3 sequence (DNA): TGCAGTGCTAGGGGACTAGCGGGGGATAGCTCCTACGAGCAGTACTTC. Its translation is CSARGLAGDSSYEQYF.

The rearrangement links TRBV6-6 to TRBJ2-7, with 8 bases matching TRBD2. Germline V gives CDR1 MNHNY, CDR2 SVGAGI (reference sequence). CDR3 length equals 15 residues. V lost 5 bases, J lost 3 bases, and 9 bases stayed unmatched. The CDR3 coding sequence is TGTGCCAGCAGTCTTACAAAGGGACTAGGCTACGAGCAGTACTTC. Residues: CASSLTKGLGYEQYF.

This clonotype turned up a few times. The genes are TRBV6-5 and TRBJ1-1, with D uncertain. The V end was cut by 2 bases, the J end by 1 base, with 5 bases between. Germline-derived CDR1 and CDR2 are MNHEY and SVGAGI. The CDR3 spans 13 residues. CDR3 protein: CASSYSQNTEAFF. The CDR3 region has the DNA TGTGCCAGCAGTTACAGTCAGAACACTGAAGCTTTCTTT.

This chain joins TRBV5-1 and TRBJ2-4; D unresolved. Matching the DNA end better, TRBJ2-7 makes the J call doubtful. The CDR3 spans 16 residues. Germline values: CDR1 SGHRS, CDR2 YFSETQ. The CDR3 reads CASSLGVGILRDEQYF. CDR3 nucleotides: TGCGCCAGCAGCTTGGGGGTGGGGATCTTACGGGACGAGCAGTACTTC.

V usage is TRBV12-3 or TRBV12-4 and J usage is TRBJ2-3; D is uncertain. The length of the CDR3 is 14 residues. Between the trimmed V and J ends, which lost 4 bases and 0 bases, there was a span of 8 bases. The CDR3 nucleotides read TGTGCCAGCAGTTACGAGTCTAGCACAGATACGCAGTATTTT. It yields the protein CASSYESSTDTQYF.

The rearrangement links TRBV7-3 to TRBJ2-2; possible D gene TRBD2, 7 bases. The V gene's germline CDR1 is SGHTA and CDR2 FQGTGA. Trimming took 5 bases from V and 8 from J, leaving 15 bases between them. This CDR3 has 14 residues. The CDR3 loop reads CASSLSGGVGELFF. The CDR3 region has the DNA TGTGCCAGCAGCCTTTCGGGGGGCGTAGGGGAGCTGTTTTTT.

This chain joins TRBV7-2 and TRBJ2-7, with 8 bases aligning to TRBD2. The germline V gene encodes CDR1 SGHTA and CDR2 FQGNSA. The CDR3 has 15 amino acids. The V and J ends lost 8 bases and 4 bases, in that order; junction bases with no gene match: 13. This CDR3 reads CASDLPGLGPYEQYF. CDR3 nucleotides: TGTGCCAGCGACCTTCCGGGACTAGGCCCTTACGAGCAGTACTTC.

This sequence joins TRBV12-3 or TRBV12-4 and TRBJ2-7; a weak D match, TRBD2 (6 bases). Trimming took off 0 bases at V and 0 bases at J, with 15 bases between the two ends. The CDR3 is 17 residues long. DNA for the CDR3: TGTGCCAGCAGTTTAGCGCAGGGAGGAGCCGCCTCCTACGAGCAGTACTTC. Its translation: CASSLAQGGAASYEQYF.

The chain recombines TRBV5-1 with TRBJ2-3; D is possibly TRBD2 (6 bases). V shed 7 bases and J shed 4 bases, with 19 bases lying between them. The CDR3 runs to 15 residues. Germline V gene lookup returns CDR1 SGHRS and CDR2 YFSETQ. In DNA, the CDR3 is TGCGCCAGCGGGGGGAGCGGAGCGCCGCCAGATACGCAGTATTTT. This sequence encodes CASGGSGAPPDTQYF.

This clonotype has only a few counts. This chain links TRBV7-2 with TRBJ2-4, with TRBD2 matching 13 bases. J gave up 8 bases and V 5 bases, and 6 bases lay outside the gene matches. Germline V gene lookup returns CDR1 SGHTA and CDR2 FQGNSA. The CDR3 consists of 15 residues. The CDR3 nucleotides are TGTGCCAGCAGCCCACTAGCGGGGGGGCTTCACATTCAGTACTTC. Its protein product is CASSPLAGGLHIQYF.

This sequence joins TRBV5-1 and TRBJ2-1; 12 nucleotides match TRBD1. Germline CDR1 SGHRS, CDR2 YFSETQ. This CDR3 comprises 18 residues. Trimming cost V 0 bases and J 6 bases; bases outside gene matches: 10. CDR3 amino acids: CASSLVRMGDRGPNEQFF. The CDR3 region has the DNA TGCGCCAGCAGCTTGGTTCGGATGGGGGACAGGGGGCCCAATGAGCAGTTCTTC.

This rearrangement joins TRBV6-5 to TRBJ2-1; unclear D gene. Deletions cut 5 bases from V and 15 bases from J, with 20 bases between. The germline V gene has CDR1 MNHEY and CDR2 SVGAGI. The CDR3 is made up of 13 amino acids. As DNA, the CDR3 is TGTGCCAGCAGTGCCTTTGGACCCCCCAAGGCGTTCTTC. This codes for CASSAFGPPKAFF.